Each of the 22 T cell receptor beta chains below was sequenced from the same sample in a study of shared clonotypes between healthy human individuals. Sequencing used immunoSEQ multiplex PCR; TCRdb keeps in-frame clones, though not all of them. The table has roughly 2.5 million clones, around 94% seen once; the top ten hold roughly 0.14%. The specimen sequenced was naive CD4+ T cells sorted from blood. Subset here: CD45RA+ positively selected. Receptors originate from a man between 18 and 35 years old in good health.

J is TRBJ2-7 and V is TRBV7-2; the D gene could be TRBD1 or TRBD2 (5 bases each). The CDR3 is 15 amino acids. V was cut by 1 base and J by 3 bases, with 13 bases left in between. Germline V gene data show CDR1 as SGHTA and CDR2 as FQGNSA. The CDR3 nucleotides read TGTGCCAGCAGCTTAGGTGGGACCTTGGGCTACGAGCAGTACTTC. This translates into CASSLGGTLGYEQYF. The full variable domain, rest sourced from reference TRBV7-2 and TRBJ2-7, is GAGVSQSPSNKVTEKGKDVELRCDPISGHTALYWYRQSLGQGLEFLIYFQGNSAPDKSGLPSDRFSAERTGGSVSTLTIQRTQQEDSAVYLCASSLGGTLGYEQYFGPGTRLTVT.

The J gene is TRBJ1-2, the V gene TRBV4-1, with D perhaps TRBD1 (6 bases). V shed 0 bases and J shed 5 bases, with 13 bases lying between them. Germline CDR1 reads MGHRA; CDR2 reads YSYEKL. The CDR3 totals 15 residues. CDR3 protein: CASSQDRDTAYGYTF. CDR3 sequence (DNA): TGCGCCAGCAGCCAAGACCGGGACACTGCATATGGCTACACCTTC.

The V call is TRBV19, the J call TRBJ2-7; 14 bases fit TRBD2. CDR1 and CDR2 (germline): LNHDA, SQIVND (reference sequence). CDR3 length: 16 amino acids. With 6 bases clipped from V and 0 bases from J, the junction kept 4 bases outside the gene matches. The CDR3 reads CASSRLAGGNSYEQYF. Written as DNA, the CDR3 is TGTGCCAGTAGCCGACTAGCGGGGGGGAACTCCTACGAGCAGTACTTC.

The chain combines TRBV30 with TRBJ1-6; a weak D match, TRBD1 (6 bases). Germline assignment: CDR1 GTSNPN and CDR2 SVGIG (reference sequence). V was cut by 3 bases and J by 0 bases, with 9 bases left in between. There are 15 residues in the CDR3. In DNA, the CDR3 is TGTGCCTGGAGAAGGGGGAGCTCCTATAATTCACCCCTCCACTTT. It codes for CAWRRGSSYNSPLHF.

J is TRBJ1-2 and V is TRBV2; no reliable D call. Germline V gene lookup returns CDR1 SNHLY and CDR2 FYNNEI. The ends were cut back, 8 bases at V and 4 bases at J, with 14 bases in the middle. The CDR3 totals 13 residues. The CDR3 region is CASVLALTYGYTF. The CDR3 DNA reads as TGTGCCAGCGTGTTAGCTCTGACCTATGGCTACACCTTC.

The chain is built from TRBV4-1 and TRBJ2-1, with 8 bases matching TRBD1. Trimming cost V 3 bases and J 3 bases; bases outside gene matches: 7. Per the germline V gene, CDR1 is MGHRA and CDR2 is YSYEKL. This CDR3 region has 16 residues. The CDR3 nucleotides read TGCGCCAGCAGCCATCGACAGGGGCTCGTCTACAATGAGCAGTTCTTC. Translated, it gives CASSHRQGLVYNEQFF.

In regard to this clone: Distinct nucleotide sequences in the sample also encode this CDR3. The V and J genes are TRBV5-1 and TRBJ2-6; D is undetermined. CDR1 is SGHRS, CDR2 YFSETQ, per germline. The ends were cut back, 0 bases at V and 1 base at J, with 5 bases in the middle. CDR3 length: 15 residues. CDR3 in amino acids: CASSLEGSGANVLTF. DNA for the CDR3: TGCGCCAGCAGCTTGGAGGGTTCTGGGGCCAACGTCCTGACTTTC.

A note on this clone: Other nucleotide sequences in the sample specify the same CDR3. The chain recombines TRBV5-1 with TRBJ2-1; 15 bases fit TRBD2. The V and J ends lost 7 bases and 4 bases, in that order; junction bases with no gene match: 6. The length of the CDR3 is 16 residues. Germline V gene lookup returns CDR1 SGHRS and CDR2 YFSETQ. The CDR3 DNA reads as TGCGCCAGCTCCCCGGGACTAGCGGGGGGATACAATGAGCAGTTCTTC. Translating gives CASSPGLAGGYNEQFF.

The chain combines TRBV6-1 with TRBJ2-7; D tentatively fits TRBD1 or TRBD2 (7 bases each). Germline V lookup: CDR1 MNHNS, CDR2 SASEGT. The V end was cut by 4 bases, the J end by 3 bases, with 22 bases between. CDR3 length: 17 residues. CDR3 nucleotides: TGTGCCAGCAGTGTTCGGGAGGACAGGTATCGTAACTACGAGCAGTACTTC. This gives the protein CASSVREDRYRNYEQYF.

This chain links TRBV6-5 with TRBJ1-1, with 9 bases fitting TRBD1. The CDR3 is made up of 16 amino acids. CDR1 and CDR2 (germline): MNHEY, SVGAGI. V lost 6 bases and J lost 5; bases outside the gene matches: 13. CDR3 protein: CASSYRDRAPVTEAFF. CDR3 nucleotides: TGTGCCAGCAGCTACCGGGACAGGGCCCCTGTTACTGAAGCTTTCTTT.

This chain connects TRBV27 to TRBJ2-6; 9 nucleotides agree with TRBD1. The V gene end was trimmed by 5 bases and the J gene end by 4 bases; junction bases not matched to a gene: 6. This CDR3 is built from 16 residues. Germline CDR1 is MNHEY and CDR2 is SMNVEV (reference sequence). The CDR3 DNA follows: TGTGCCAGCAGTCCAGGGACAGGGACCGGGGCCAACGTCCTGACTTTC. Translated, it gives CASSPGTGTGANVLTF. Filled out from reference TRBV27 and TRBJ2-6, the complete variable domain reads EAQVTQNPRYLITVTGKKLTVTCSQNMNHEYMSWYRQDPGLGLRQIYYSMNVEVTDKGDVPEGYKVSRKEKRNFPLILESPSPNQTSLYFCASSPGTGTGANVLTFGAGSRLTVL.

The chain carries TRBV7-9 and TRBJ1-5, with D possibly being TRBD1 (5 bases). Per germline, CDR1 SEHNR and CDR2 FQNEAQ (reference sequence). The CDR3 loop spans 15 amino acids. V was shortened by 5 bases and J by 1 base, with 12 bases between the two germline ends. The CDR3 loop is CASSPGGGSNQPQHF. The CDR3 nucleotides are TGTGCCAGCAGCCCGGGGGGTGGGAGCAATCAGCCCCAGCATTTT. Full variable domain (outside the CDR3, taken from reference TRBV7-9 and TRBJ1-5): DTGVSQNPRHKITKRGQNVTFRCDPISEHNRLYWYRQTLGQGPEFLTYFQNEAQLEKSRLLSDRFSAERPKGSFSTLEIQRTEQGDSAMYLCASSPGGGSNQPQHFGDGTRLSIL.

This rearrangement joins TRBV19 to TRBJ2-2; 10 bases are shared with TRBD2. The CDR3 consists of 15 residues. J was trimmed by 4 bases and V by 6 bases; bases with no gene match: 5. Germline CDR1 is LNHDA and CDR2 is SQIVND (reference sequence). CDR3 nucleotide sequence: TGTGCCAGTAGCTTCAGGACTAGCGGCACCGGGGAGCTGTTTTTT. This codes for CASSFRTSGTGELFF.

The V gene is TRBV27, the J gene TRBJ1-5, with D uncertain. V shed 0 bases and J shed 0 bases, with 6 bases lying between them. This CDR3 comprises 15 residues. Germline V gives CDR1 MNHEY, CDR2 SMNVEV (reference sequence). As DNA, the CDR3 is TGTGCCAGCAGTTTATCGCAGGTTAGCAATCAGCCCCAGCATTTT. Its protein product is CASSLSQVSNQPQHF.

The chain couples TRBV11-1 to TRBJ1-2; TRBD1 might be the D (6 bases). The ends were cut back, 5 bases at V and 8 bases at J, with 12 bases in the middle. This CDR3 is 12 amino acids long. Germline values: CDR1 SGHAT, CDR2 FQDESV (reference sequence). CDR3 region: CASSQTGLGYTF. DNA for the CDR3: TGTGCCAGCAGCCAGACAGGCCTCGGCTACACCTTC.

The chain uses TRBV5-1 and TRBJ1-1; D unresolved. The germline gives CDR1 SGHRS, CDR2 YFSETQ. This CDR3 contains 13 residues. V lost 2 bases to trimming and J lost 5 bases, with 10 bases between them. For the CDR3, the DNA is TGCGCCAGCAGCTTAGGGTCTGGGACTGAAGCTTTCTTT. Translation gives CASSLGSGTEAFF.

This clone has a handful of counts. This chain joins TRBV10-1 and TRBJ1-6, with D possibly matching TRBD1 (5 bases). V lost 0 bases and J 16 bases, leaving 16 bases between the germline ends. This CDR3 contains 14 residues. Germline V lookup: CDR1 WNHNN, CDR2 SYGVQD (reference sequence). As DNA, the CDR3 is TGCGCCAGCAGTGAGTCGACGCTGGGGAACAGGCTCCACTTT. Protein product: CASSESTLGNRLHF.

The genes are TRBV6-5 and TRBJ1-5, with unresolved D. This CDR3 region has 16 residues. CDR1 is MNHEY, CDR2 SVGAGI, per germline. V was shortened by 4 bases and J by 0 bases, with 13 bases between the two germline ends. The CDR3, as DNA: TGTGCCAGCAGTTCCGACGGACCTTATAGCAATCAGCCCCAGCATTTT. Amino acids: CASSSDGPYSNQPQHF.

Remarks on this clone: Other DNA sequences of this sample code for an identical CDR3. This rearrangement joins TRBV5-1 to TRBJ1-3, with no clear D. This CDR3 is built from 15 residues. V was cut by 4 bases and J by 0 bases, with 11 bases left in between. CDR1 and CDR2 (germline): SGHRS, YFSETQ. The CDR3 bases are TGCGCCAGCAGCCTGGGTTCGGCCTCTGGAAACACCATATATTTT. The encoded protein is CASSLGSASGNTIYF. Together with reference TRBV5-1 and TRBJ1-3, the CDR3 gives the full variable domain: KAGVTQTPRYLIKTRGQQVTLSCSPISGHRSVSWYQQTPGQGLQFLFEYFSETQRNKGNFPGRFSGRQFSNSRSEMNVSTLELGDSALYLCASSLGSASGNTIYFGEGSWLTVV.

The chain is built from TRBV14 and TRBJ1-6; possible D gene TRBD1, 5 bases. The germline V gene has CDR1 SGHDN and CDR2 FVKESK. V was trimmed by 4 bases and J by 7 bases, leaving 20 bases between them. The CDR3 is 17 residues long. The CDR3 DNA reads TGTGCCAGCAGCCCTAATTTAGGAAGAGGGGTCAATTCACCCCTCCACTTT. Translation gives CASSPNLGRGVNSPLHF.

The genes are TRBV7-8 and TRBJ1-5; TRBD1 aligns across 7 bases. Germline CDR1 and CDR2: SGHVS and FQNEAQ. This CDR3 has 16 residues. Trimming took 2 bases from V and 4 from J; bases not matched to a gene: 8. CDR3 sequence: CASSLSSTGTNQPQHF. The CDR3 nucleotides read TGTGCCAGCAGCTTATCGTCGACAGGGACGAATCAGCCCCAGCATTTT.

V usage is TRBV5-6 and J usage is TRBJ2-1; the D call may be TRBD1 or TRBD2 (5 bases each). Trimming took off 4 bases at V and 5 bases at J, with 13 bases between the two ends. The germline CDR1 and CDR2 sequences are SGHDT and YYEEEE. CDR3 length: 14 residues. The CDR3 region has the DNA TGTGCCAGCAGCCGTACGGGGACCCACAATGAGCAGTTCTTC. It codes for CASSRTGTHNEQFF.